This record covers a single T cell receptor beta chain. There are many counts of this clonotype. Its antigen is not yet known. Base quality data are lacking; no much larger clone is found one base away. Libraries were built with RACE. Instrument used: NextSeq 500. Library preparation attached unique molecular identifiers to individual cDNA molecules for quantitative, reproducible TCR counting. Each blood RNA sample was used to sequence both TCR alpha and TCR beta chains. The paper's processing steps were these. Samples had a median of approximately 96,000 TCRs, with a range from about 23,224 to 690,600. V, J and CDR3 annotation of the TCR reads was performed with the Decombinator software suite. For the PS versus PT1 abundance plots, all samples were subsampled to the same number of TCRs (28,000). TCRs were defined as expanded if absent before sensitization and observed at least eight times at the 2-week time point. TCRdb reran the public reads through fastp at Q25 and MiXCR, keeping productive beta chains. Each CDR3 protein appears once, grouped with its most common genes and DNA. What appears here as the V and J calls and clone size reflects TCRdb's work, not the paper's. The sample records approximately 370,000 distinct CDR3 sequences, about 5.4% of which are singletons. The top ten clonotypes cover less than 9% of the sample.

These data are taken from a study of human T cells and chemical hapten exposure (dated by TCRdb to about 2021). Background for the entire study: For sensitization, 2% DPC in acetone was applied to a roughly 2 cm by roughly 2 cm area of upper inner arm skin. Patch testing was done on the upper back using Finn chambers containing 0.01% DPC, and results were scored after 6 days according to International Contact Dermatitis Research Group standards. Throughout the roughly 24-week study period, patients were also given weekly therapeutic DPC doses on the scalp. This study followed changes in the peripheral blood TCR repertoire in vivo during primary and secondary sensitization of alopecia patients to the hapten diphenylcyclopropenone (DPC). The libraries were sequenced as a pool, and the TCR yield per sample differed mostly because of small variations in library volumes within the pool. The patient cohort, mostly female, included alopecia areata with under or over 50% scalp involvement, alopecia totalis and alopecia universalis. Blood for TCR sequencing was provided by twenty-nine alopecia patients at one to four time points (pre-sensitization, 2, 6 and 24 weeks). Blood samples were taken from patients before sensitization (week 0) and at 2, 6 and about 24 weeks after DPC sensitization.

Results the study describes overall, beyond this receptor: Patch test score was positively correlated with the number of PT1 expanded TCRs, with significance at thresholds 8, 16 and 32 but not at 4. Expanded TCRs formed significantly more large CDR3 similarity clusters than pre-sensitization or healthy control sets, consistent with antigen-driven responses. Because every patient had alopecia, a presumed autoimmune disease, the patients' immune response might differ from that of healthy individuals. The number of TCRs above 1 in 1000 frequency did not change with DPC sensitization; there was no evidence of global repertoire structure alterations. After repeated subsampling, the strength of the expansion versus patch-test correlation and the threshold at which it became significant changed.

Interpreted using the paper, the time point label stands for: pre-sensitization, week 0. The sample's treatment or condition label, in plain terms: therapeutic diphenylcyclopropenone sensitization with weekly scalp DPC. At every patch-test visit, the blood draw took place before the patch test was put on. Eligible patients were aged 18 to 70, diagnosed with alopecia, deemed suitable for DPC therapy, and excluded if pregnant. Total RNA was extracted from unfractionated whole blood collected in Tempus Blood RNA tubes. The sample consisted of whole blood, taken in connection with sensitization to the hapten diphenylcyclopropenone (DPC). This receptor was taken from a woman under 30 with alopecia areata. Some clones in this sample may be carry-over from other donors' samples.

The nucleotides read TGTGCCAGCAGTAGGACAGGGTACGAGCAGTACTTC. Translated, this is CASSRTGYEQYF. Recombination joined TRBV6-5 with TRBJ2-7; TRBD1 aligns with 8 central bases. The cysteine opens and the phenylalanine closes a CDR3 of 12 amino acids. Just the 36-base CDR3 DNA is kept, in frame starting at base 1. V is cut back by 5 bases and J by 4 bases, with 1 base in the junction unmatched. CDR1 and CDR2, looked up from the germline V gene, are MNHEY and SVGAGI.